The clone carrying this TCR beta chain was observed a single time. Measured with immunoSEQ multiplex PCR; TCRdb has only the in-frame clones, and not every one. Of about 79,000 clones in the sample, 93% were seen once. The CDR3 length is 15 residues. Trimming cost V 5 bases and J 0 bases; bases outside gene matches: 4. The V gene's germline CDR1 is LNHDA and CDR2 SQIVND (reference sequence). The data are from a study of T cell changes during pregnancy in multiple sclerosis. The chain uses TRBV19 and TRBJ1-5; 7 bases align to TRBD1. This specimen consisted of peripheral blood, obtained in the second trimester of pregnancy. The source is a female donor in good health, enrolled as a control in a pregnancy study. Written as DNA, the CDR3 is TGTGCCAGTAGTTCGACAGGGCATAGCAATCAGCCCCAGCATTTT. Protein product: CASSSTGHSNQPQHF.